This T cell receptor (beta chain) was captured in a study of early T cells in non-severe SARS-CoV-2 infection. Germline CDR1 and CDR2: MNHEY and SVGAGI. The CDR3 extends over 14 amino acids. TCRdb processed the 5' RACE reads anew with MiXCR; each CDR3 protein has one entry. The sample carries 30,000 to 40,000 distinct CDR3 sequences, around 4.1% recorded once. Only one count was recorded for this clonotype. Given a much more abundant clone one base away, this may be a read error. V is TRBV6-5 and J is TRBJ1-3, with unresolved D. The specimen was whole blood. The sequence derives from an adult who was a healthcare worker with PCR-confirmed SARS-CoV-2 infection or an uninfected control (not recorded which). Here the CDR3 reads CACRTIPSGNTIYF. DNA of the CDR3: TGTGCCTGCAGAACAATTCCCTCTGGAAACACCATATATTTT.